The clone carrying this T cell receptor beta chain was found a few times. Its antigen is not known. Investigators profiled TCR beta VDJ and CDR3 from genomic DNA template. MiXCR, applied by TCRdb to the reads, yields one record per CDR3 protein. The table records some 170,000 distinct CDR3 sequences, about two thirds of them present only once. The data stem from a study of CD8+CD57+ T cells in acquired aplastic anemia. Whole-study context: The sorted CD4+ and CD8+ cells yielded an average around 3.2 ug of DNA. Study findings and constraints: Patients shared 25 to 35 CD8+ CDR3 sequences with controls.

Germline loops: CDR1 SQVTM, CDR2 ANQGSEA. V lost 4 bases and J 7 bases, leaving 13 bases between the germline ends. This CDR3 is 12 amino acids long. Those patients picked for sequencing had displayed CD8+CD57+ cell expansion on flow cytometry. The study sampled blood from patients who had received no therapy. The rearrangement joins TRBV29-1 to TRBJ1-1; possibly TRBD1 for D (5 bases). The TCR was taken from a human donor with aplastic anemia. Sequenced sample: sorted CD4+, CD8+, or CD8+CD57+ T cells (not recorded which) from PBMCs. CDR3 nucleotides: TGCAGCGTTGGGTGGGGGGGAGGTGAAGCTTTCTTT. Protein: CSVGWGGGEAFF.